There are a few counts of the clone carrying this TCR beta chain. Its antigen is unidentified. Sorting gave populations that all exceeded 95% purity. The ends were cut back, 3 bases at V and 4 bases at J, with 10 bases in the middle. The CDR3 is 15 residues long. Germline CDR1 is MDHEN and CDR2 is SYDVKM. These data belong to a study of beta chain features in type 1 diabetes. Study-wide findings and caveats: TCRB CDR3 length was moderately but significantly reduced in all four CD4+ subsets of Type 1 diabetes patients. Any PCR bias toward short templates would affect both groups alike.

Investigators reverse transcribed all isolated RNA, so they sequenced expressed TCRB transcripts. Profiled with immunoSEQ multiplex PCR; TCRdb holds only in-frame clones, not every one. The sample includes some 900,000 clones, 17% seen only once; the top ten take 0.02% to 0.025%. This receptor was obtained from a woman between 18 and 30 years old in good health. Sequencing input: naive CD4+ T cells from blood. The chain combines TRBV28 with TRBJ2-6; D gene uncertain. Written as DNA, the CDR3 is TGTGCCAGCAGTTTCGCAGGTGTGGGGGCCAACGTCCTGACTTTC. It yields the protein CASSFAGVGANVLTF.